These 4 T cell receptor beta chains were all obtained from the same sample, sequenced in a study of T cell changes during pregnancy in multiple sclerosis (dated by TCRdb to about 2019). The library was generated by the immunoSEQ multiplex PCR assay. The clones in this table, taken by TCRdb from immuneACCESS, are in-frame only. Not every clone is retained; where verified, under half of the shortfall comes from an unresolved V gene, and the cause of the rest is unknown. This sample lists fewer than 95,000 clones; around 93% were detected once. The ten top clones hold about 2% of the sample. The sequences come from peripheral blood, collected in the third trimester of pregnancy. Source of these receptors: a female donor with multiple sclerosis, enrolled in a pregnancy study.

The CDR3 here is CASSPPAITQHF. In DNA form, the CDR3 reads TGTGCCAGCAGTCCCCCCGCGATCACCCAGCATTTT. V usage is TRBV28 and J usage is TRBJ1-5; D is unclear. V was pared by 5 bases and J by 11 bases, with 13 bases between. Germline CDR1 MDHEN, CDR2 SYDVKM. The CDR3 covers 12 residues.

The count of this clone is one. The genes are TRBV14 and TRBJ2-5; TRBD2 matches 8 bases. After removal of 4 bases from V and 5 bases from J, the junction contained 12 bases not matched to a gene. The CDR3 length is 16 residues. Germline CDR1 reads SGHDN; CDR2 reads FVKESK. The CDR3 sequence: CASSLLAGPSRETQYF. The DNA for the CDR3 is TGTGCCAGCAGCCTTCTAGCGGGCCCCAGTCGGGAGACCCAGTACTTC.

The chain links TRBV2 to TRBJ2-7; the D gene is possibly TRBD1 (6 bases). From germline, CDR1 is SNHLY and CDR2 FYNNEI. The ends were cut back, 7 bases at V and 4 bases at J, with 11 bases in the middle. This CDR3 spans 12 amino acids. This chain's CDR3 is CASKGTSYEQYF. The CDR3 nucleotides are TGTGCCAGCAAGGGGACAAGTTACGAGCAGTACTTC.

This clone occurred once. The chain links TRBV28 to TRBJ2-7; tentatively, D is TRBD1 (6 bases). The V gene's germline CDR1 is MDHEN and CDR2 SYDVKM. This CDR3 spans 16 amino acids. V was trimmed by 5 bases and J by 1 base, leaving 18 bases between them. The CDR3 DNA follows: TGTGCCAGCAGTCTAAATACGGGCAGGGGATCCTACGAGCAGTACTTC. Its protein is CASSLNTGRGSYEQYF.